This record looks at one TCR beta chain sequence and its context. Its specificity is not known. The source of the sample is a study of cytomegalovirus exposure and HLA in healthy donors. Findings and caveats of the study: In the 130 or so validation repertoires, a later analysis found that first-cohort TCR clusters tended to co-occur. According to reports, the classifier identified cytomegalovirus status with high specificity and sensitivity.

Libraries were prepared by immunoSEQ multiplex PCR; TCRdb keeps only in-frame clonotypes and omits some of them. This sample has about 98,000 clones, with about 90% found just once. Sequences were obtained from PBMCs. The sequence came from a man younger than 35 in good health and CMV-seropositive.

The CDR3 sequence: CASSSAVSNQPQHF. CDR3 DNA: TGTGCCAGCTCTTCGGCGGTTAGCAATCAGCCCCAGCATTTT. The chain carries TRBV18 and TRBJ1-5; D is undetermined. The CDR3 has 14 residues. CDR1 and CDR2 (germline): KGHSH, LQKENI. Trimming pared 6 bases from V and 0 bases from J, leaving 9 bases between.